These T cell receptor beta chains were read from a single sample in a study of T cell changes during pregnancy in multiple sclerosis. Assay: immunoSEQ multiplex PCR; the TCRdb copy retains only in-frame clones and omits some. Of tens of thousands of clones listed, about 89% are singletons. Source: CD4+ T cells from peripheral blood mononuclear cells, taken in the first trimester of pregnancy. These receptors were taken from a female donor with multiple sclerosis, enrolled in a pregnancy study. Both conserved end residues are part of each CDR3.

v_call: TRBV7-9
j_call: TRBJ1-2
cdr3_aa: CASSSGGGRHGYTF

v_call: TRBV7-2
j_call: TRBJ1-2
cdr3_aa: CASSLGIGGGYTF

v_call: TRBV27
j_call: TRBJ2-5
cdr3_aa: CASSSWEFQETQYF

v_call: TRBV2
j_call: TRBJ1-1
cdr3_aa: CASSRDGGNTEAFF

v_call: TRBV2
j_call: TRBJ2-3
cdr3_aa: CASSVTSGRSGVQYF

v_call: TRBV11-2
j_call: TRBJ1-1
cdr3_aa: CASSLVADLNTEAFF

v_call: TRBV5-6
j_call: TRBJ2-1
cdr3_aa: CASSLVSGTYNEQFF

v_call: TRBV25-1
j_call: TRBJ1-3
cdr3_aa: CASRATGTGSGNTIYF

v_call: TRBV19
j_call: TRBJ1-2
cdr3_aa: CASSPRQGGGYTF

v_call: TRBV5-6
j_call: TRBJ1-2
cdr3_aa: CASSLVFLGGYGYTF

v_call: TRBV19
j_call: TRBJ1-2
cdr3_aa: CASKETLYREAYYGYTF

v_call: TRBV7-9
j_call: TRBJ1-5
cdr3_aa: CASSYWSGEHQPQHF

v_call: TRBV5-1
j_call: TRBJ2-2
cdr3_aa: CASSLSSGGTGELFF

v_call: TRBV19
j_call: TRBJ2-3
cdr3_aa: CASSIRDTQYF

v_call: TRBV6-5
j_call: TRBJ2-3
cdr3_aa: CASSFRPGGTDTQYF

v_call: TRBV19
j_call: TRBJ1-1
cdr3_aa: CASMIAQGRMNTEAFF

v_call: TRBV2
j_call: TRBJ1-4
cdr3_aa: CASEGGQGREKLFF

v_call: TRBV11-2
j_call: TRBJ1-2
cdr3_aa: CASRYTAVGYGYTF

v_call: TRBV11-2
j_call: TRBJ2-7
cdr3_aa: CASSLDRFGSYEQYF

v_call: TRBV18
j_call: TRBJ2-1
cdr3_aa: CASSPVTYNEQFF

v_call: TRBV5-1
j_call: TRBJ1-1
cdr3_aa: CASSLDGQRRAFF

v_call: TRBV5-6
j_call: TRBJ2-7
cdr3_aa: CASSQDRSYEQYF

v_call: TRBV5-1
j_call: TRBJ2-3
cdr3_aa: CASTRQGAGDTQYF

v_call: TRBV5-8
j_call: TRBJ1-1
cdr3_aa: CASSIQATGTEAFF

v_call: TRBV30
j_call: TRBJ2-5
cdr3_aa: CAWSRLAGVRETQYF

v_call: TRBV4-2
j_call: TRBJ1-2
cdr3_aa: CASSPNTYGYTF

v_call: TRBV19
j_call: TRBJ2-3
cdr3_aa: CASRGTSGTDTQYF

v_call: TRBV6-5
j_call: TRBJ1-5
cdr3_aa: CASSPGGEWQPQHF